The source of this T cell receptor beta chain is a study of cytomegalovirus exposure and HLA in healthy donors (dated by TCRdb to 2017 to 2019). Concerning the study at large: An earlier analysis of several hundred of the donors reported 276 Gb of sequence data and around 110 million unique TCR beta sequences obtained from approximately 180 million T cells. The study was designed to test whether signatures of past pathogen exposure could be identified by cataloging public T cell receptors. Among a few hundred genotyped donors of the cohort, an average of around 240,000 unique TCR beta nucleotide sequences were sequenced per donor, around 20% of them non-productive. All discovery cohort repertoires had been generated on a single sequencing platform. Typing coverage differed by locus: A, B, C, DRB1 and DQB1 were typed in roughly 620-630 donors, DQA1 in 522, DPA1 in approximately 610, and DPB1 in just under 490. In a later genetic analysis, genome-wide SNP genotypes for about three fifths of the roughly 670 donors were used, and that subset was treated as a discovery cohort. A later analysis re-examined previously published TCR beta repertoires from 610 or so donors and added high-resolution HLA genotyping to investigate patterns of TCR occurrence. Rather than drawing on any new phenotypic data, the later analysis identified candidate immune exposures from TCR beta sequences and the way those sequences occurred across donors. HLA typing covered class I and class II loci at four-digit resolution. In addition to the first cohort of hundreds of subjects, a separate validation cohort of around 110 different subjects was used. The study used immunosequencing to profile the T cell repertoires of approximately 690 subjects and linked those repertoires to cytomegalovirus serostatus. The genetic ancestry cluster associated with self-reported Caucasian donors included about 84% of the roughly 400 genotyped donors. Around 300 gigabases of sequencing data and some 85 million unique TCR sequences were included in an early release covering roughly 600 HLA-typed donors. An earlier analysis of around 640 of the donors used high-throughput TCR beta sequencing to judge whether each TCR beta V gene segment behaved as functional or pseudogenic. Alongside the repertoire data, information on donor age, sex, ethnicity and CMV serostatus was compiled. Because of strong linkage in the cohort, roughly five DR-DQ haplotypes were treated as single units for association and clustering. To predict cytomegalovirus infection status, the study brought together high-throughput TCR immunosequencing, statistical association of individual TCRs with disease status, and machine learning.

The cohort was made up of 666 healthy bone marrow donors. At the time of sampling, every cohort member was nominally healthy, though immune exposures that went unrecorded were likely present. The donor tested CMV seronegative and was one of the 352 seronegative cohort members. A peripheral blood sample was provided by each donor, and peripheral blood mononuclear cells were used for TCR beta sequencing. The Qiagen DNeasy Blood Extraction Kit was used to extract genomic DNA from the blood cell samples. Counted from cysteine to phenylalanine, this CDR3 has 14 amino acids. Only CDR3 DNA remains: 42 bases, in frame from the first base. Taken from the germline V gene, the CDR1 and CDR2 loops are MDHEN and SYDVKM. The junction carries 9 bases between V and J, which are trimmed by 3 bases and 0 bases respectively. This clone was detected only once. The antigen it recognizes is unknown. Within one base of it there is no much larger clone, and no base qualities were kept.

The library was prepared using the immunoSEQ multiplex PCR assay. For the multiplex PCR, a mixture combining 60 forward primers for TCR Vbeta segments and 13 reverse primers for TCR Jbeta segments was used. Amplification of the CDR3 region of rearranged TCR beta genes was performed with a multiplex PCR assay on genomic DNA. Amplified TCR beta libraries were sequenced as 87-base-pair reads on the Illumina HiSeq System. Per the source publication's procedure: Across the roughly 600 repertoires, a later analysis counted 80 million or so unique TCR beta chains, roughly 11 million of which were shared by at least two donors. To remove PCR and sequencing errors, raw reads were error-corrected and collapsed into unique sequences using a nearest-neighbor algorithm that merged closely related sequences. Alignment of CDR3 sequences to IMGT reference sequences was used to assign V, D and J gene segments. For a sequence to be retained, a match of at least six nucleotides was required to both a V gene segment and a J gene segment. A rearrangement counted as productive if the CDR3 had no stop codons and remained in frame with V and J, and every other rearrangement counted as non-productive. Following IMGT convention, CDR3 was defined as the stretch from the second conserved V-encoded cysteine up to the conserved J-encoded phenylalanine. The earlier analysis of more than 450 of the donors excluded sequences that lacked an unambiguous match to a single V gene segment. An earlier analysis of fewer than 750 of the donors called V segments functional above 56.7% productive rearrangements and segregating when the between-donor standard deviation exceeded 5%. A statistical classification framework was built to diagnose cytomegalovirus status from the catalog of TCR beta chain sequences. V and J gene assignment, in a later analysis, came from comparing TCR nucleotide sequences with IMGT/GENE-DB human TR gene sequences. The TCRdist pipeline was used in a later analysis to assign CDR3 sequences and most-parsimonious VDJ recombination scenarios. A later analysis defined each TCR beta chain by its CDR3 amino acid sequence plus V-gene family, and excluded reads lacking a unique V-gene family. In a later analysis, 450 to 600 highly shared, low-generation-probability nucleotide sequences were removed to address suspected cross-contamination and a sequencing artifact. In a later analysis, a clonal expansion index for each public chain was calculated from normalized within-repertoire ranks of inferred template counts. A later analysis computed generation probabilities with a VDJ recombination model fitted to out-of-frame rearrangements, and checked the results against IGoR. A later analysis scored TCR-TCR, TCR-HLA and TCR-CMV co-occurrence with hypergeometric tests, applying a repertoire-size bias correction to TCR pairs. In a later analysis, false discovery rates were estimated by permuting HLA or CMV assignments 20 times. In a later analysis, co-occurring TCRs were grouped using DBSCAN, with TCRdist sequence similarity added in when clustering inside HLA-allele-positive subsets. Co-occurrence clustering excluded repertoires with fewer than 30,000 or more than 120,000 public chains, plus five with anomalous nucleotide sharing. Here the immuneACCESS table is served through TCRdb, limited to in-frame sequences with V and J called. Missing clones are a known gap in these copies; in checked studies unresolved V genes cover under half, and the rest lacks a known reason. That table is the source of V, J and clone size, and D and trimming were worked out from the DNA. The sample table holds 130,000 to 150,000 clones, of which 75% to 80% were seen once. The ten largest clones take up more than 3% of the sample.

General study outcomes and caveats: Strong co-occurrence of HLA alleles, especially DR and DQ, made assigning TCR associations to individual alleles difficult. Most CMV-associated TCR beta chains appeared to be HLA-restricted in a later analysis, and the HLA associations seemed to be driven largely by CMV exposure. A group of highly shared sequence variants was considered likely to be a technical artifact of the sequencing pipeline. A later genetic analysis associated a missense DCLRE1C variant with V-gene and J-gene trimming of TCR beta chains, and an independent cohort replicated the association. In this cohort, only TCR beta chains were sequenced, and detectable features were limited by the absence of alpha or paired-chain data. Sequencing depth was assumed to be roughly uniform across donors in the presence/absence analyses, though that assumption may not hold. A total of 150 or so TCR beta chains were listed by the study as associated with cytomegalovirus. Cytomegalovirus status was reported to be diagnosed by the classifier with high specificity and sensitivity in both the original and validation cohorts. Broadly in line with IMGT annotations, most TCR beta V segments showed up in productive rearrangements about 87% or about 30% of the time in an earlier analysis of about 500 of the donors. A further reported finding was that TCR beta sequences accurately predicted the HLA-A and HLA-B alleles for most subjects in the first cohort. Compared with equally common non-associated chains, HLA-associated TCR beta chains in a later analysis were more clonally expanded and had lower generation probabilities. While some public TCRs were present in many individuals, most TCR sequences turned up only very rarely across donors. Because HLA typing was unavailable for some donors at each locus, only the typed subset was used in association tests. Specific HLA alleles were associated with roughly 16,000 TCR beta sequences at a false discovery rate of 0.05 in a later analysis. A few of the identified cytomegalovirus-associated TCR beta chains were confirmed in vitro to be specific for cytomegalovirus antigens. The authors suggested that the approach could potentially be generalized to other disease states and immunological phenotypes. Some IMGT-functional V segments, including TRBV6-2 and TRBV6-3, could not be distinguished by the 87-base-pair reads and were therefore excluded. A later genetic analysis reported fewer N-insertions in productive TCRs among donors in an Asian-associated ancestry cluster than the roughly 620-donor mean. Because counts were too low, seventeen rarely observed V segments, including chromosome 9 orphons, were excluded from the earlier analysis of 587 of the donors. Correlated functional status among segregating V segments might reflect linkage disequilibrium, but an unknown experimental factor could not be ruled out. For the cohort, immune exposure information was limited to CMV serostatus. Several of the top co-occurrence clusters appeared to be linked to parvovirus B19, influenza, CMV and Epstein-Barr virus, according to a later analysis. According to a later analysis, TCR association rates differed among HLA loci, with DRB1 alleles showing the most associated TCRs and HLA-C alleles showing the fewest.

The receptor was derived from a man between 18 and 29 years old in good health and CMV-seronegative. Recombination linked TRBV28 to TRBJ2-7; TRBD2 is perhaps the D gene, given 6 matching bases. Sequenced sample: PBMCs. The CDR3 protein: CASSFVGGSYEQYF. The bases are TGTGCCAGCAGTTTCGTGGGAGGCTCCTACGAGCAGTACTTC.